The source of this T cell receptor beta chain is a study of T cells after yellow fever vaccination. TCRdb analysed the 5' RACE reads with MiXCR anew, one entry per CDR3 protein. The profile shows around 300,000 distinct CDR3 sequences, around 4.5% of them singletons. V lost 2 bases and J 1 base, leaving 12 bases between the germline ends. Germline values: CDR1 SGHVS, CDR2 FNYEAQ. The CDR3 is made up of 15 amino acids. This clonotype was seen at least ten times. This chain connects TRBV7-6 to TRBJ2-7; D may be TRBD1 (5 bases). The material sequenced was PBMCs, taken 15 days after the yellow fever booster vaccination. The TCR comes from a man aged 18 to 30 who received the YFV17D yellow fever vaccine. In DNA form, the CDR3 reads TGTGCCAGCAGCTTATCCACAGGTATTTCCTACGAGCAGTACTTC. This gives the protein CASSLSTGISYEQYF.